What follows are 5 T cell receptor beta chains derived from one specimen sequenced in a study of T cells after posttransplantation cyclophosphamide. Method: immunoSEQ multiplex PCR; TCRdb's copy keeps in-frame clones and lacks some. Here the sample spans 2,000 to 2,500 clones, 81% being singletons. Cyclophosphamide on days +3 and +4 followed busulfan-fludarabine conditioning and a marrow graft. Sequenced material: CD8+ T cells sorted from blood, taken 350 to 370 days after allogeneic stem cell transplant with posttransplant cyclophosphamide. The receptors were sampled from a male patient in his 50s who received an allogeneic stem cell transplant from a related donor and was CMV-positive. Some of the T cells may derive from the graft donor.

This clone came up a few times. The chain couples TRBV19 to TRBJ1-5; unclear D gene. Trimming removed 2 bases from V and 6 bases from J, with 8 bases in between. The CDR3 is 13 amino acids. Germline V gene sequence: CDR1 LNHDA, CDR2 SQIVND (reference sequence). The CDR3 protein is CASSIRGGQPQHF. The DNA of the CDR3 is TGTGCCAGTAGTATACGGGGAGGTCAGCCCCAGCATTTT.

J is TRBJ1-4 and V is TRBV9; 8 bases fit TRBD1. The CDR3 totals 16 residues. Per germline, CDR1 SGDLS and CDR2 YYNGEE. V lost 5 bases and J lost 5; bases outside the gene matches: 11. In nucleotides, the CDR3 is TGTGCCAGCAGTTCAAATCCGGGACAGGTCAATGAAAAACTGTTTTTT. This encodes CASSSNPGQVNEKLFF. Combining the CDR3 with reference TRBV9 and TRBJ1-4 gives the whole variable domain DSGVTQTPKHLITATGQRVTLRCSPRSGDLSVYWYQQSLDQGLQFLIQYYNGEERAKGNILERFSAQQFPDLHSELNLSSLELGDSALYFCASSSNPGQVNEKLFFGSGTQLSVL.

V and J are TRBV7-9 and TRBJ2-7, with 8 bases aligning to TRBD1. Germline assignment: CDR1 SEHNR and CDR2 FQNEAQ (reference sequence). This CDR3 spans 14 amino acids. V gave up 2 bases and J gave up 2 bases; unmatched junction bases: 2. CDR3 coding DNA: TGTGCCAGCAGCTTATGGACAGGGACCTACGAGCAGTACTTC. Translated, it gives CASSLWTGTYEQYF.

This clone was picked up one time. The gene calls are TRBV7-9 and TRBJ2-1; D might be TRBD2 (5 bases). Per germline, CDR1 SEHNR and CDR2 FQNEAQ (reference sequence). The CDR3 spans 13 residues. V lost 3 bases and J 8 bases, leaving 11 bases between the germline ends. DNA for the CDR3: TGTGCCAGCAGCTTTAAGTTGCGGGATGAGCAGTTCTTC. Its translation is CASSFKLRDEQFF.

This clone was detected a few times. The V gene is TRBV10-1, the J gene TRBJ2-7; D is perhaps TRBD2 (5 bases). The germline gives CDR1 WNHNN, CDR2 SYGVQD (reference sequence). The CDR3 consists of 14 residues. Trimming shortened V by 6 bases and J by 0 bases, and 12 bases separated the two germline ends. CDR3 amino acids: CASRGRAVSYEQYF. The CDR3 DNA follows: TGCGCCAGCAGGGGCCGAGCGGTCTCCTACGAGCAGTACTTC.